The 10 T cell receptor beta chains presented below share a single source sample, sequenced in a study of cytomegalovirus exposure and HLA in healthy donors. Clones were read by immunoSEQ multiplex PCR, and TCRdb kept only the in-frame ones, dropping some. The sample yields 180,000 or so clones, around nine tenths seen once. Sequenced sample: PBMCs. These receptors originate from a man younger than 40 in good health and CMV-seropositive.

The chain employs TRBV18 and TRBJ2-7; D could derive from TRBD1 or TRBD2 (6 bases each). This CDR3 has 17 residues. Germline V gene data show CDR1 as KGHSH and CDR2 as LQKENI. V was shortened by 3 bases and J by 0 bases, with 18 bases between the two germline ends. CDR3 amino acids: CASSPLAGHPSSYEQYF. The CDR3 DNA follows: TGTGCCAGCTCACCTTTGGCGGGACACCCGAGCTCCTACGAGCAGTACTTC.

The chain joins TRBV7-9 to TRBJ2-1; TRBD2 aligns across 7 bases. V dropped 7 bases and J dropped 6; count of bases not matched to a gene: 6. This CDR3 contains 13 residues. In germline, CDR1 is SEHNR, CDR2 FQNEAQ (reference sequence). The CDR3 is CASTLGGVNEQFF. Written as DNA, the CDR3 is TGTGCCAGCACCTTGGGGGGGGTCAATGAGCAGTTCTTC. The full variable domain, rest sourced from reference TRBV7-9 and TRBJ2-1, is DTGVSQNPRHKITKRGQNVTFRCDPISEHNRLYWYRQTLGQGPEFLTYFQNEAQLEKSRLLSDRFSAERPKGSFSTLEIQRTEQGDSAMYLCASTLGGVNEQFFGPGTRLTVL.

J is TRBJ2-7 and V is TRBV27, with D possibly being TRBD1 (6 bases). The CDR3 runs to 14 residues. CDR1 and CDR2 (germline): MNHEY, SMNVEV (reference sequence). Trimming took 6 bases from V and 3 from J, leaving 15 bases between them. CDR3 region: CASRAWGQNYEQYF. In DNA, the CDR3 is TGTGCCAGCAGGGCCTGGGGACAAAACTACGAGCAGTACTTC.

The V gene is TRBV6-1, the J gene TRBJ2-1; 9 bases fit TRBD1. The CDR3 is 14 amino acids. The V and J ends lost 9 bases and 4 bases, in that order; junction bases with no gene match: 7. Looked up from germline, CDR1 is MNHNS and CDR2 is SASEGT. CDR3 DNA: TGTGCCAGTCCTCGACAGGGGGGTTACAATGAGCAGTTCTTC. It yields the protein CASPRQGGYNEQFF.

This chain connects TRBV5-4 to TRBJ2-7; the D gene is possibly TRBD1 (6 bases). Trimming removed 4 bases at V and 7 bases at J, with 15 bases between. The CDR3 contains 13 residues. Looked up from germline, CDR1 is SGHNT and CDR2 is YYREEE (reference sequence). The DNA of the CDR3 is TGTGCCAGCAGCCCATTCGAAGGGGGAGAGCAGTACTTC. This encodes CASSPFEGGEQYF. Looking up the rest from reference TRBV5-4 and TRBJ2-7 gives the full variable domain: ETGVTQSPTHLIKTRGQQVTLRCSSQSGHNTVSWYQQALGQGPQFIFQYYREEENGRGNFPPRFSGLQFPNYSSELNVNALELDDSALYLCASSPFEGGEQYFGPGTRLTVT.

This chain connects TRBV11-2 to TRBJ1-4, with 10 nucleotides matching TRBD1. Germline CDR1 and CDR2: SGHAT and FQNNGV. The V and J ends lost 5 bases and 7 bases, in that order; junction bases with no gene match: 1. CDR3 length: 13 amino acids. The CDR3 DNA reads TGTGCCAGCAGCAGGGACAGGGGTGAAAAACTGTTTTTT. Translated: CASSRDRGEKLFF.

V usage is TRBV6-1 and J usage is TRBJ2-7, with 10 positions matching TRBD1. The CDR3 loop spans 15 amino acids. Germline V gives CDR1 MNHNS, CDR2 SASEGT. The trim removed 7 bases at V and 3 bases at J, leaving 9 bases unmatched. Here the CDR3 reads CASMRDRDRGYEQYF. The CDR3 DNA follows: TGTGCCAGCATGAGGGACCGGGACAGGGGCTACGAGCAGTACTTC.

The chain has TRBV5-1 and TRBJ1-6, with D possibly being TRBD1 (6 bases). V was cut by 1 base and J by 7 bases, with 12 bases left in between. The CDR3 spans 15 residues. Germline-derived CDR1 and CDR2 are SGHRS and YFSETQ. DNA for the CDR3: TGCGCCAGCAGCTTGATTCCAGGGGACAATTCACCCCTCCACTTT. Translated, it gives CASSLIPGDNSPLHF.

This clone came up once. This chain uses TRBV27 with TRBJ2-7; D uncertain. This CDR3 contains 13 residues. The V end lost 2 bases, the J end lost 3 bases, and 8 bases lay between the germline ends. CDR1 and CDR2 (germline): MNHEY, SMNVEV (reference sequence). The CDR3 DNA reads as TGTGCCAGCAGTTTAGGGAACCTCTACGAGCAGTACTTC. It codes for CASSLGNLYEQYF.

The chain recombines TRBV11-3 with TRBJ2-5, with D possibly called TRBD1 or TRBD2 (5 bases each). V dropped 5 bases and J dropped 5 bases, with 12 bases sitting between them. The germline V gene has CDR1 SGHNT and CDR2 YENEEA. The CDR3 is 13 amino acids. CDR3 loop: CASSLGTTETQYF. CDR3 bases: TGTGCCAGCAGCCTAGGGACCACGGAGACCCAGTACTTC. Using reference TRBV11-3 and TRBJ2-5 for the parts outside the CDR3, the full variable domain is EAGVVQSPRYKIIEKKQPVAFWCNPISGHNTLYWYLQNLGQGPELLIRYENEEAVDDSQLPKDRFSAERLKGVDSTLKIQPAELGDSAVYLCASSLGTTETQYFGPGTRLLVL.